This TCR beta chain originates from a study of T cells after yellow fever vaccination (dated by TCRdb to about 2019). As for the study more broadly: Libraries from fractions with low cell numbers were prepared with the SMART-Seq v4 Ultra Low Input RNA kit. Two healthy male donors, one aged 18 to 30 and one aged 30 to 40 years, were included in the cohort. To follow T-cell clones before and after both primary and booster YFV17D yellow fever vaccination, bulk TCR alpha and beta repertoires underwent longitudinal sequencing. Blood samples were taken at several timepoints before and after primary and secondary immunization, and bulk PBMC replicates and cell subsets were isolated. Summary of the overall study and its limitations: Because the study included only a couple of donors, the extent to which the findings can be generalized is limited. Computational filtering was required because FACS-sorted repertoires could contain abundant contaminating clonotypes from the bulk population. After the booster, most of the clones that had expanded following primary vaccination were detected again (approximately 95% of CD4 and around 90% of CD8), which suggests that memory was broadly maintained. A small share of clonotypes occurred in both CD4 and CD8 compartments, likely arising from convergent recombination. Compared with the primary T-cell response, the secondary T-cell response was weaker but faster, peaking on day 5 rather than day 15.

Counted from cysteine to phenylalanine, this CDR3 has 13 amino acids. The CDR3 DNA has 39 bases and is translated from base 1. V was cut back by 9 bases and J by 4 bases, leaving a gap of 14 bases between them. From a lookup of the germline V gene, CDR1 and CDR2 are KGHDR and SFDVKD. In light of the paper, this sample's treatment or condition label describes: live attenuated yellow fever vaccine strain. Two biological replicates of bulk PBMCs were collected at each blood-draw timepoint. PBMCs were isolated from peripheral blood using a standard Ficoll-Paque protocol. TriZol was used to extract RNA from bulk PBMCs, CD4 and CD8 fractions, and dextramer-positive and dextramer-negative fractions. Worth noting for this clonotype: The target of this receptor is not known. The sample holds no much larger clone one base away, and base qualities are not on file.

TCR cDNA was made using 5'RACE template switching, a step that added a universal primer site and unique molecular identifiers. Priming of cDNA synthesis was performed from both the TCR alpha and TCR beta constant segments. Two PCR steps were used to amplify libraries, with sample barcodes and sequencing adapters being added in the second step. Sequencing of the libraries was done on either Illumina HiSeq 2500 (2x100 bp) or NovaSeq (2x150 bp). As for the authors' bioinformatics: MIGEC was used to demultiplex reads and collapse the reads into UMI consensus sequences, and MiXCR was used for V(D)J alignment. Clonotypes responding to the vaccine were identified with edgeR on replicate PBMC samples, with the criteria of FDR below 0.01 and a log2 fold change above 5 up to day 15. CD4 or CD8 identity was assigned to each bulk clonotype according to whether the clonotype was present at higher abundance in the sequenced CD4 repertoire or the sequenced CD8 repertoire. The public reads were quality trimmed at Q25 with fastp and then assembled into clones with MiXCR by TCRdb, keeping productive beta chains. Duplicate CDR3 protein sequences are folded into a single record with the most common DNA and genes. The V and J calls, along with clone size, are taken from TCRdb and not from the paper's own processing. The sample table holds a few hundred thousand distinct CDR3 sequences, of which around a sixth were seen once. 17% of the sample comes from the top ten.

The material sequenced was PBMCs, taken about 5 days after the first yellow fever vaccination. This receptor was identified in a man aged 18 to 35 who received the YFV17D yellow fever vaccine. Recombination linked TRBV24-1 to TRBJ2-5; D gene: possibly TRBD2, on 6 matching bases. The CDR3: CATGRREAETQYF. DNA sequence: TGTGCCACCGGGAGGAGGGAGGCAGAGACCCAGTACTTC.